This T cell receptor beta chain came from a study of blood T cell repertoires in COVID-19. Background on the study: From the United States, Italy and Spain came samples of acute and convalescent COVID-19. In each case, the material was cDNA or gDNA derived from T cells, B-cell-depleted T cells, or PBMCs.

Clones were sequenced by immunoSEQ multiplex PCR, and TCRdb holds only the in-frame ones, with some missing. Here the sample spans approximately 300,000 clones, 80% to 95% being singletons. CDR3 length: 15 residues. Seattle researchers signed up patients amid active infection and tracked them longitudinally. The source material was peripheral blood. This receptor was obtained from a woman between 25 and 40 years old with COVID-19, enrolled during active disease. The V gene is TRBV21-1, the J gene TRBJ2-4; the table's D call, TRBD1, was not checked against the DNA. TRBV21-1 is given as a pseudogene. CDR3 sequence (DNA): TGTGCCAGCAGCCAGGGATTTTGGGAAAGAAACATTCAGTACTTC. This gives the protein CASSQGFWERNIQYF.